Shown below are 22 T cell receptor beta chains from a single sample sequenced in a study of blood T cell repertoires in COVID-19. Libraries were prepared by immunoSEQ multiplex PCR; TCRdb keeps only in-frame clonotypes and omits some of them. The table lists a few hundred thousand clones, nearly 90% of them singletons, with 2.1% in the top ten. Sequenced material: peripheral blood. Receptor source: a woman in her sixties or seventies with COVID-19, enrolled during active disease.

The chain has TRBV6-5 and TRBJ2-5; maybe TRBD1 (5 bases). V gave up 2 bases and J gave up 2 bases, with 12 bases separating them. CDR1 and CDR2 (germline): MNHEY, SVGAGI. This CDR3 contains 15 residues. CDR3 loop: CASSYPDSSQETQYF. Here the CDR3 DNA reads TGTGCCAGCAGTTACCCAGACAGTTCTCAAGAGACCCAGTACTTC.

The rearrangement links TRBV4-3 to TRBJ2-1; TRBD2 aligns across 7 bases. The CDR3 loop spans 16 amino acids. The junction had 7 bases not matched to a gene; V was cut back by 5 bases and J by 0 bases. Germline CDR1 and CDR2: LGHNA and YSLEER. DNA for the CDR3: TGCGCCAGCAGCGTTGAGCGGGACGGCTCCTACAATGAGCAGTTCTTC. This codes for CASSVERDGSYNEQFF.

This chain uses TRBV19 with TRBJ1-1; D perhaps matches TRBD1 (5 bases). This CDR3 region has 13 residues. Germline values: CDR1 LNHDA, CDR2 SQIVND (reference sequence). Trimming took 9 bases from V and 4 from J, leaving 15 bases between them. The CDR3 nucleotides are TGTGCCAGCCGCCCCCAGGGTGGCACTGAAGCTTTCTTT. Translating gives CASRPQGGTEAFF.

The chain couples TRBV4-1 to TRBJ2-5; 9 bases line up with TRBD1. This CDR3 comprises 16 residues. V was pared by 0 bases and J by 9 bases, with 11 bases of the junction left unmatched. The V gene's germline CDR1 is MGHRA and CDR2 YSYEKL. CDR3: CASSQDKGTGPAAQYF. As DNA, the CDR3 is TGCGCCAGCAGCCAAGATAAGGGGACAGGGCCGGCGGCCCAGTACTTC.

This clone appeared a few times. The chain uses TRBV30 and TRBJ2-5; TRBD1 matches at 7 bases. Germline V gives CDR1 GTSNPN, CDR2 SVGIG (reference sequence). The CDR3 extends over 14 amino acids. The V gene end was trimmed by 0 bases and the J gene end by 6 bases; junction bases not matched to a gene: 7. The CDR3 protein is CAWSVTTGQKTQYF. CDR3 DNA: TGTGCCTGGAGTGTGACGACAGGGCAGAAGACCCAGTACTTC.

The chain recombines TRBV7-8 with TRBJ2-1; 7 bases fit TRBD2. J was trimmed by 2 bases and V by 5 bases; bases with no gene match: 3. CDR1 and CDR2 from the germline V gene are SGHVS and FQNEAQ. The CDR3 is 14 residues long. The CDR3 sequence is CASSGGGAYNEQFF. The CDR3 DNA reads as TGTGCCAGCAGCGGTGGGGGGGCCTACAATGAGCAGTTCTTC.

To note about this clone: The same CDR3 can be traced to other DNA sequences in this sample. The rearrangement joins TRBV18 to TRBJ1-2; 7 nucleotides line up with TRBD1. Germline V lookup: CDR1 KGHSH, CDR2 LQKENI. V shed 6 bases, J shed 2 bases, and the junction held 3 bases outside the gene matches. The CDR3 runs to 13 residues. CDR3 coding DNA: TGTGCCAGCTCGCCAGGGGGGAACTATGGCTACACCTTC. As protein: CASSPGGNYGYTF.

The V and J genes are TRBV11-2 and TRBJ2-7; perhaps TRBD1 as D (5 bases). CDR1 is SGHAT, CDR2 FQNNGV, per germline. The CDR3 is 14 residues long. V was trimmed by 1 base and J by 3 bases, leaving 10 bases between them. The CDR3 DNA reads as TGTGCCAGCAGCTTAGCAGGGTTAAGCTACGAGCAGTACTTC. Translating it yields CASSLAGLSYEQYF.

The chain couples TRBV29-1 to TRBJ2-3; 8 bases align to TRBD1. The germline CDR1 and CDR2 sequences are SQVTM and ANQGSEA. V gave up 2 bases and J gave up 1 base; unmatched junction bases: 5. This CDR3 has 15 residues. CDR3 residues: CSVERATGGTDTQYF. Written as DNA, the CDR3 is TGCAGCGTTGAAAGGGCGACAGGGGGCACAGATACGCAGTATTTT.

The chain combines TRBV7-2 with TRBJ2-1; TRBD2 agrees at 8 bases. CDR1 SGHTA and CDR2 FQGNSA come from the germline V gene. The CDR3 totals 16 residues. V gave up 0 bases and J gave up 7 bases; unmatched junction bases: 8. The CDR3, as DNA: TGTGCCAGCAGCTTAGCCCGACTAGCGCGGATAAATGAGCAGTTCTTC. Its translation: CASSLARLARINEQFF.

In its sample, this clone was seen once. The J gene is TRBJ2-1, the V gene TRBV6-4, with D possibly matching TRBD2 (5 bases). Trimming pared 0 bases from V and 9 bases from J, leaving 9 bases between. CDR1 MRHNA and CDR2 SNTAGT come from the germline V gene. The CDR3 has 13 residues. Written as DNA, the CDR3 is TGTGCCAGCAGTGACTCGAGGGTCAGTGAGCAGTTCTTC. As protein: CASSDSRVSEQFF.

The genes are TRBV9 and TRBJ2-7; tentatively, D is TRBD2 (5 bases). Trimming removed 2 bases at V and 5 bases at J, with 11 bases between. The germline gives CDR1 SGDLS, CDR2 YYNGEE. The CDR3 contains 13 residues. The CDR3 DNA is TGTGCCAGCAGCGTTGGTTTGAGGGACGAGCAGTACTTC. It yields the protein CASSVGLRDEQYF.

The CDR3 sequence is CASMEGQGWYQPQHF. The CDR3 nucleotides read TGTGCCAGCATGGAGGGACAGGGATGGTATCAGCCCCAGCATTTT. The chain couples TRBV6-5 to TRBJ1-5; TRBD1 aligns across 9 bases. CDR3 length: 15 residues. The V gene end was trimmed by 7 bases and the J gene end by 5 bases; junction bases not matched to a gene: 9. The germline gives CDR1 MNHEY, CDR2 SVGAGI.

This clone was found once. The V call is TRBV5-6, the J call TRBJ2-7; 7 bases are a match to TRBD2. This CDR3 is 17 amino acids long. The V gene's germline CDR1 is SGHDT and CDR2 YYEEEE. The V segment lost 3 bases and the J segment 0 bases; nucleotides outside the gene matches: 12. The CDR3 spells CASSWLKSGAISYEQYF. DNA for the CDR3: TGTGCCAGCAGCTGGCTAAAGAGCGGGGCGATCTCCTACGAGCAGTACTTC.

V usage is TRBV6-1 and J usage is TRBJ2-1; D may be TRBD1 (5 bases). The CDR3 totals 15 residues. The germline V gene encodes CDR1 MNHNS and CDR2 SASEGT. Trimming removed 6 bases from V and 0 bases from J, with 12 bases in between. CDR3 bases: TGTGCCAGCAGCATCGACAGTGACTCCTACAATGAGCAGTTCTTC. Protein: CASSIDSDSYNEQFF.

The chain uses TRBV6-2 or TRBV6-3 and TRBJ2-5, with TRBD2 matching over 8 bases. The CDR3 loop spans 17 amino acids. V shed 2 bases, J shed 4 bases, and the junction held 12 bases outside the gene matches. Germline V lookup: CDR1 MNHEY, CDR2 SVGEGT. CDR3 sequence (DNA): TGTGCCAGCAGTTACCCCGGGGGGGGTCCGGGGGGAGAGACCCAGTACTTC. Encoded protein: CASSYPGGGPGGETQYF.

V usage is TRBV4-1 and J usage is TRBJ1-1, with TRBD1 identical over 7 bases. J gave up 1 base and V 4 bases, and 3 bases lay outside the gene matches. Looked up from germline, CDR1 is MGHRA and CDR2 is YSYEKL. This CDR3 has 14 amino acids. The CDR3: CASSPGQKNTEAFF. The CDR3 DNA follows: TGCGCCAGCAGCCCGGGACAGAAGAACACTGAAGCTTTCTTT.

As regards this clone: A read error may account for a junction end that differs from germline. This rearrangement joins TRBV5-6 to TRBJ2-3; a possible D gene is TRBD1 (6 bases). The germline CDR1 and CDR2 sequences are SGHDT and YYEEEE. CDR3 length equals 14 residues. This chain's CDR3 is CASSPDRYTDTQCF. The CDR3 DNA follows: TGTGCCAGCAGTCCTGACAGGTACACAGATACGCAGTGTTTT. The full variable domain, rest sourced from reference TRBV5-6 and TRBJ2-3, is DAGVTQSPTHLIKTRGQQVTLRCSPKSGHDTVSWYQQALGQGPQFIFQYYEEEERQRGNFPDRFSGHQFPNYSSELNVNALLLGDSALYLCASSPDRYTDTQCFGPGTRLTVL.

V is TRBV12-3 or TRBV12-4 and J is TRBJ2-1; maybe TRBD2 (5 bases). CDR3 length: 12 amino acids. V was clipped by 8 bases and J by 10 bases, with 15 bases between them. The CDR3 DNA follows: TGTGCCAGCCGGGGTTTGCCAAGCGAGCAGTTCTTC. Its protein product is CASRGLPSEQFF.

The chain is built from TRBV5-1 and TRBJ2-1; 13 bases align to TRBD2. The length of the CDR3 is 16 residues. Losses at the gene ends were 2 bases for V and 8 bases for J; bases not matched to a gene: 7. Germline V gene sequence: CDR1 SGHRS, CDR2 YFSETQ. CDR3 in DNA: TGCGCCAGCAGCTTAGAAGGACTAGCGGGGGTTGATGAGCAGTTCTTC. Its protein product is CASSLEGLAGVDEQFF.

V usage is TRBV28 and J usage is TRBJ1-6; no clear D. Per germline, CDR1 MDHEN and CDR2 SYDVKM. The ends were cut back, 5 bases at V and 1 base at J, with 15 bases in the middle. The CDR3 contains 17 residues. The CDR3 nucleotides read TGTGCCAGCAGTGAACCAGTCGGCAGGTCCTATAATTCACCCCTCCACTTT. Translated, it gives CASSEPVGRSYNSPLHF.

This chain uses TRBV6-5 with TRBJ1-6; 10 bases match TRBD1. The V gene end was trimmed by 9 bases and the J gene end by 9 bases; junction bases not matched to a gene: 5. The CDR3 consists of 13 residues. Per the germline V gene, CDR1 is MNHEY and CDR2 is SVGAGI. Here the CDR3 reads CASSGQGSSPLHF. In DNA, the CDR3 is TGTGCCAGTTCGGGACAGGGGAGTTCACCCCTCCACTTT.